This entry lists 27 T cell receptor beta chains sequenced from one sample in a study of T cell changes during pregnancy in multiple sclerosis. Produced via immunoSEQ multiplex PCR; TCRdb's table is partial and in-frame only. Among 70,000 to 80,000 clones listed, about 93% were seen once. Source: peripheral blood, taken in the first trimester of pregnancy. These receptors all come from a female donor with multiple sclerosis, enrolled in a pregnancy study.

This clone has a handful of counts. This rearrangement joins TRBV18 to TRBJ2-2; 8 nucleotides align to TRBD1. Germline values: CDR1 KGHSH, CDR2 LQKENI. The V and J ends lost 6 bases and 1 base, in that order; junction bases with no gene match: 4. This CDR3 region has 15 residues. CDR3 sequence reads: CASSSGTGNTGELFF. The CDR3 DNA reads TGTGCCAGCTCTTCCGGGACAGGGAACACCGGGGAGCTGTTTTTT.

This chain connects TRBV28 to TRBJ1-5; a weak D match, TRBD1 (6 bases). This CDR3 has 13 residues. V lost 7 bases to trimming and J lost 4 bases, with 11 bases between them. The germline CDR1 and CDR2 sequences are MDHEN and SYDVKM. In nucleotides, the CDR3 is TGTGCCAGCACAGGGGTTATTAATCAGCCCCAGCATTTT. Translated: CASTGVINQPQHF.

V gene TRBV4-2 combines with J gene TRBJ2-2; D is perhaps TRBD2 (7 bases). With 4 bases removed from V and 4 bases from J, the gap between germline ends came to 19 bases. The length of the CDR3 is 17 residues. The V gene's germline CDR1 is LGHNA and CDR2 YNFKEQ. CDR3 bases: TGTGCCAGCAGCCCTTGGGCGGGGGCCTCACTCACCGGGGAGCTGTTTTTT. It encodes CASSPWAGASLTGELFF.

The chain employs TRBV5-1 and TRBJ1-2, with a weak D call TRBD1 (5 bases). From germline, CDR1 is SGHRS and CDR2 YFSETQ. This CDR3 contains 15 residues. V gave up 0 bases and J gave up 2 bases, with 11 bases separating them. The CDR3 region has the DNA TGCGCCAGCAGCTTGGCCAGGACAAACAACTATGGCTACACCTTC. It encodes CASSLARTNNYGYTF.

The rearrangement uses TRBV5-1 and TRBJ2-5; 10 bases match TRBD1. The V segment lost 3 bases and the J segment 3 bases; nucleotides outside the gene matches: 8. Per germline, CDR1 SGHRS and CDR2 YFSETQ. There are 16 residues in the CDR3. CDR3 in amino acids: CASSSGQGVLKETQYF. DNA of the CDR3: TGCGCCAGCAGCTCCGGACAGGGGGTTTTGAAAGAGACCCAGTACTTC.

The CDR3 reads CASSPNRRGLRGDTEAFF. The CDR3 region has the DNA TGTGCCAGCAGTCCAAACCGCAGGGGGCTACGAGGGGACACTGAAGCTTTCTTT. The V call is TRBV27, the J call TRBJ1-1, with 8 bases identical to TRBD1. The J segment lost 3 bases and the V segment lost 5 bases, leaving 17 bases of the junction unmatched. CDR3 length: 18 residues. Germline CDR1 and CDR2: MNHEY and SMNVEV (reference sequence).

The chain recombines TRBV7-2 with TRBJ1-1, with 9 bases identical to TRBD1. The CDR3 covers 14 residues. The trim removed 3 bases at V and 3 bases at J, leaving 2 bases unmatched. Germline loops: CDR1 SGHTA, CDR2 FQGNSA. The chain's CDR3 is CASSLDRGDTEAFF. CDR3 sequence (DNA): TGTGCCAGCAGCTTGGACAGGGGCGACACTGAAGCTTTCTTT. The whole variable domain, remainder taken from reference TRBV7-2 and TRBJ1-1, is GAGVSQSPSNKVTEKGKDVELRCDPISGHTALYWYRQSLGQGLEFLIYFQGNSAPDKSGLPSDRFSAERTGGSVSTLTIQRTQQEDSAVYLCASSLDRGDTEAFFGQGTRLTVV.

V usage is TRBV28 and J usage is TRBJ1-1; tentatively, D is TRBD1 (6 bases). CDR3 length equals 11 residues. V gave up 11 bases and J gave up 9 bases, with 16 bases separating them. The germline V gene has CDR1 MDHEN and CDR2 SYDVKM. Here the CDR3 reads CASLDRLKAFF. The CDR3, as DNA: TGTGCCTCCTTGGACAGACTGAAAGCTTTCTTT.

V and J are TRBV6-1 and TRBJ1-1; D remains unclear. The CDR3 runs 15 residues. Germline V gene data show CDR1 as MNHNS and CDR2 as SASEGT. V lost 1 base and J 0 bases, leaving 9 bases between the germline ends. The CDR3 loop reads CASSEGRRLNTEAFF. The CDR3 coding sequence is TGTGCCAGCAGTGAAGGTCGGAGACTGAACACTGAAGCTTTCTTT.

V gene TRBV28 combines with J gene TRBJ2-3, with 10 nucleotides matching TRBD1. The CDR3 has 19 residues. Germline values: CDR1 MDHEN, CDR2 SYDVKM. V gave up 3 bases and J gave up 4 bases; unmatched junction bases: 16. For the CDR3, the DNA is TGTGCCAGCAGTTTTGAAAGCCCTACGGGACAGGGGTCGTCAGATACGCAGTATTTT. Translated, it gives CASSFESPTGQGSSDTQYF. The variable domain in full, completed from reference TRBV28 and TRBJ2-3, reads DVKVTQSSRYLVKRTGEKVFLECVQDMDHENMFWYRQDPGLGLRLIYFSYDVKMKEKGDIPEGYSVSREKKERFSLILESASTNQTSMYLCASSFESPTGQGSSDTQYFGPGTRLTVL.

V and J are TRBV30 and TRBJ2-3; D is perhaps TRBD2 (5 bases). The CDR3 runs 14 residues. The V and J ends lost 5 bases and 4 bases respectively, with 16 bases between them. Germline-derived CDR1 and CDR2 are GTSNPN and SVGIG (reference sequence). DNA of the CDR3: TGTGCCTGGGCCCCGGGATCAGTGCCAGATACGCAGTATTTT. This translates into CAWAPGSVPDTQYF. The complete variable domain, with remaining parts taken from reference TRBV30 and TRBJ2-3, reads SQTIHQWPATLVQPVGSPLSLECTVEGTSNPNLYWYRQAAGRGLQLLFYSVGIGQISSEVPQNLSASRPQDRQFILSSKKLLLSDSGFYLCAWAPGSVPDTQYFGPGTRLTVL.

This clone was detected once. This chain links TRBV25-1 with TRBJ2-7; 7 nucleotides match TRBD2. This CDR3 region has 14 residues. With V trimmed by 5 bases and J by 0 bases, 4 bases remained unmatched. From germline, CDR1 is MGHDK and CDR2 SYGVNS. CDR3 DNA: TGTGCCAGCAGTCCGAGCGGGACCTCCTACGAGCAGTACTTC. It specifies CASSPSGTSYEQYF.

This clone appeared a few times. The gene calls are TRBV2 and TRBJ1-1, with TRBD1 matching 7 bases. Germline trimming cut 8 bases from V and 1 base from J; bases unmatched to any gene: 4. The CDR3 sequence is 13 residues long. Per germline, CDR1 SNHLY and CDR2 FYNNEI. The CDR3: CASGGGPNTEAFF. The CDR3 DNA reads TGTGCCAGCGGAGGGGGCCCGAACACTGAAGCTTTCTTT.

This chain links TRBV14 with TRBJ2-7; tentative D call: TRBD2 (6 bases). V was shortened by 3 bases and J by 6 bases, with 12 bases between the two germline ends. CDR1 is SGHDN, CDR2 FVKESK, per germline. The CDR3 runs to 13 residues. In DNA form, the CDR3 reads TGTGCCAGCAGCCAGGGAGGTAGTTCCGAGCAGTACTTC. It encodes CASSQGGSSEQYF. The full variable domain, in which reference TRBV14 and TRBJ2-7 provide the parts outside the CDR3, is EAGVTQFPSHSVIEKGQTVTLRCDPISGHDNLYWYRRVMGKEIKFLLHFVKESKQDESGMPNNRFLAERTGGTYSTLKVQPAELEDSGVYFCASSQGGSSEQYFGPGTRLTVT.

The chain is built from TRBV29-1 and TRBJ1-1, with D uncertain. The CDR3 sequence is 11 residues long. The V gene's germline CDR1 is SQVTM and CDR2 ANQGSEA. V lost 4 bases and J lost 0, with 3 bases in between. In nucleotides, the CDR3 is TGCAGCGTTGGGCTGAACACTGAAGCTTTCTTT. Its protein is CSVGLNTEAFF.

The chain recombines TRBV6-5 with TRBJ1-1; D might be TRBD1 (5 bases). V dropped 0 bases and J dropped 6 bases, with 11 bases sitting between them. Looked up from germline, CDR1 is MNHEY and CDR2 is SVGAGI. The length of the CDR3 is 14 residues. CDR3 sequence reads: CASSYSWWGAEAFF. The CDR3 nucleotides are TGTGCCAGCAGTTACTCGTGGTGGGGGGCTGAAGCTTTCTTT.

In DNA form, the CDR3 reads TGCGCCAGCAGCCAGGGGACGAGTATCCGGAACACTGAAGCTTTCTTT. Its translation: CASSQGTSIRNTEAFF. The chain couples TRBV5-1 to TRBJ1-1; D is perhaps TRBD1 (6 bases). The CDR3 spans 16 residues. The V gene lost 4 bases and the J gene lost 1 base, with 17 bases spanning the gap. Germline CDR1 reads SGHRS; CDR2 reads YFSETQ.

CDR3 coding DNA: TGCGCCAGCAGCTTACAGGGACCTAACTCTGGAAACACCATATATTTT. Translation gives CASSLQGPNSGNTIYF. This rearrangement joins TRBV5-1 to TRBJ1-3; possible D gene TRBD1, 6 bases. Trimming shortened V by 2 bases and J by 0 bases, and 12 bases separated the two germline ends. This CDR3 region has 16 residues. From germline, CDR1 is SGHRS and CDR2 YFSETQ.

This rearrangement joins TRBV6-6 to TRBJ2-2; TRBD1 might be the D (6 bases). This CDR3 has 15 amino acids. V was cut by 6 bases and J by 1 base, with 12 bases left in between. Germline V gene data show CDR1 as MNHNY and CDR2 as SVGAGI (reference sequence). This CDR3 reads CASRTPGQNTGELFF. The CDR3 DNA reads as TGTGCCAGCAGAACACCGGGACAGAACACCGGGGAGCTGTTTTTT.

The V and J genes are TRBV7-9 and TRBJ2-1; 9 positions agree with TRBD1. Per germline, CDR1 SEHNR and CDR2 FQNEAQ (reference sequence). V lost 5 bases, J lost 2 bases, and 7 bases stayed unmatched. The CDR3 covers 16 residues. The CDR3 nucleotides are TGTGCCAGCAGCGACCGGGGACAGGGCCCCTACAATGAGCAGTTCTTC. It specifies CASSDRGQGPYNEQFF.

This chain connects TRBV7-2 to TRBJ1-6, with TRBD1 matching 7 bases. The CDR3 is made up of 15 amino acids. Germline V lookup: CDR1 SGHTA, CDR2 FQGNSA. The V segment lost 5 bases and the J segment 7 bases; nucleotides outside the gene matches: 8. The CDR3, as DNA: TGTGCCAGCAGCCCTTGGACAGGCCAGAATTCACCCCTCCACTTT. Amino acid sequence: CASSPWTGQNSPLHF.

V and J are TRBV5-5 and TRBJ2-1; weak D call: TRBD1 (5 bases). CDR3 length equals 14 residues. Deletions cut 2 bases from V and 6 bases from J, with 12 bases between. Germline V gene lookup returns CDR1 SGHKS and CDR2 YYEKEE (reference sequence). For the CDR3, the DNA is TGTGCCAGCAGCTTTGGTTCGCAGGGCAATGAGCAGTTCTTC. Protein sequence: CASSFGSQGNEQFF.

This clone appeared a few times. V gene TRBV30 combines with J gene TRBJ2-7; 7 bases are shared with TRBD2. V lost 2 bases, J lost 3 bases, and 7 bases stayed unmatched. The CDR3 extends over 14 amino acids. Germline values: CDR1 GTSNPN, CDR2 SVGIG (reference sequence). The CDR3 sequence is CAWSRGEGSYEQYF. The CDR3 DNA follows: TGTGCCTGGAGTAGAGGGGAGGGGAGCTACGAGCAGTACTTC.

This chain joins TRBV7-3 and TRBJ2-3, with a weak D call TRBD2 (6 bases). CDR1 is SGHTA, CDR2 FQGTGA, per germline. Deletions cut 5 bases from V and 2 bases from J, with 11 bases between. The CDR3 covers 14 residues. The DNA for the CDR3 is TGTGCCAGCAGCCCGGGACTCCTCACAGATACGCAGTATTTT. Encoded protein: CASSPGLLTDTQYF.

The CDR3 nucleotides read TGTGCCAGCAGACGGACAGGGAGCTCCTACAATGAGCAGTTCTTC. The encoded protein is CASRRTGSSYNEQFF. The gene calls are TRBV6-5 and TRBJ2-1; the match to TRBD1 covers 8 bases. The CDR3 has 15 residues. Germline values: CDR1 MNHEY, CDR2 SVGAGI. V trimming: 6 bases; J trimming: 0 bases; junction bases outside the gene matches: 4.

This rearrangement joins TRBV7-9 to TRBJ2-2; weak D call: TRBD2 (5 bases). The V gene's germline CDR1 is SEHNR and CDR2 FQNEAQ (reference sequence). The CDR3 sequence is 14 residues long. V was cut by 5 bases and J by 4 bases, with 11 bases left in between. The CDR3 protein is CASSPARATGELFF. DNA of the CDR3: TGTGCCAGCAGCCCCGCGAGGGCCACCGGGGAGCTGTTTTTT.

The chain has TRBV4-2 and TRBJ2-7; TRBD2 matches at 9 bases. The CDR3 has 16 residues. Germline trimming cut 2 bases from V and 2 bases from J; bases unmatched to any gene: 7. Germline-derived CDR1 and CDR2 are LGHNA and YNFKEQ. The CDR3 loop reads CASSQPTSGSAYEQYF. The DNA of the CDR3 is TGTGCCAGCAGCCAACCGACTAGCGGCAGCGCCTACGAGCAGTACTTC.